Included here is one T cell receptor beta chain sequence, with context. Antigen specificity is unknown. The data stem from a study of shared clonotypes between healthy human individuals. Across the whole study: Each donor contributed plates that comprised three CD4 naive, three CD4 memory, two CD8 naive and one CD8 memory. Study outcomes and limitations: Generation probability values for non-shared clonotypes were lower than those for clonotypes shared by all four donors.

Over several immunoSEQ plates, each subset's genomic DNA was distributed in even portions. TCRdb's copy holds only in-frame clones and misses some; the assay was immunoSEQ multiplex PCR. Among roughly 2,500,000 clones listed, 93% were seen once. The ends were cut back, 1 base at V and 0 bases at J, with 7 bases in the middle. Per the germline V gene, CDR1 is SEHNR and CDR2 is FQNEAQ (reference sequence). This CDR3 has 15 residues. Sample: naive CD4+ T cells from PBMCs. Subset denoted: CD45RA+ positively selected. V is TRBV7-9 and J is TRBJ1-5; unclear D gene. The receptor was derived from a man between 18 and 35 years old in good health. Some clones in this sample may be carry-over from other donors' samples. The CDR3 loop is CASSLVTDSNQPQHF. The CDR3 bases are TGTGCCAGCAGCTTAGTCACGGATAGCAATCAGCCCCAGCATTTT.